This TCR beta chain emerged from a study of T cells in Graves' hyperthyroidism and ophthalmopathy (dated by TCRdb to between 2018 and 2020). Background on the whole study: Peripheral blood was sampled at the time of initial diagnosis, prior to any treatment. TCR V-J signatures able to tell the groups apart were searched for in a discovery cohort of about a hundred patients, of whom more than 40 had Graves' ophthalmopathy and 55 to 60 had stable Graves' hyperthyroidism. Prospective prediction of ophthalmopathy was tested in an independent validation cohort consisting of some 20 hyperthyroidism patients and approximately 16 patients who later progressed to ophthalmopathy. The 95 to 100 discovery patients were randomly divided into training and test sets at a 7:3 ratio. The study also compared thyroid tissue and blood T-cell repertoires from a handful of Graves' hyperthyroidism patients. Following sampling, methimazole starting at 30 mg daily was given to hyperthyroidism patients, and high-dose intravenous methylprednisolone was given to ophthalmopathy patients. According to the paper, TCR Vbeta CDR3 sequencing was carried out on 120 to 150 peripheral blood samples, which came from approximately 43 ophthalmopathy, approximately 78 hyperthyroidism and approximately 17 progressor patients.

Taken from the germline V gene, the CDR1 and CDR2 loops are SGHRS and YFSETQ. Relative to germline, V is 9 bases shorter and J is 1 base shorter, with 10 bases between their ends. From the cysteine through the phenylalanine, the CDR3 covers 13 amino acids. Just CDR3 DNA is preserved here, 39 bases in frame from base 1. Moderately to severely active disease, a Clinical Activity Score of at least 3, a NOSPECS grade of at least 4, and a duration under 3 months were present in ophthalmopathy patients. Any patient with an uncontrolled infection, another autoimmune disease, pregnancy or lactation was excluded. Diagnoses were established on the basis of clinical symptoms, serum thyroxine and TRAb, thyroid ultrasound, and orbital computed tomography. Ficoll-Paque density gradient centrifugation was used to isolate PBMCs from approximately 10 ml of fresh peripheral blood. Total RNA was extracted with Trizol reagent, and quality was checked on an Agilent 2100 Bioanalyzer.

Results and caveats for the whole study, not just this receptor: Sample size was not statistically predetermined, and blinding of investigators to group allocation was not performed. Most expanded thyroid clonotypes (frequency above 0.001) were also found in blood, which suggests that blood repertoires may mirror thyroid immune responses. In cross-validation, a model built on a 13 V-J signature told ophthalmopathy apart from stable hyperthyroidism with under 90% sensitivity and about 81% specificity, and in testing the same model reached 80%/75%. In validation, the model predicted progression to ophthalmopathy with 65% to 71% sensitivity and roughly 72% specificity, a median of 6.5 months before onset.

This clonotype appeared many times. Its cognate antigen has yet to be identified. No quality values exist for individual bases; no much larger clone is one base distant. The TCR beta CDR3 regions were amplified from the RNA transcripts. The TCR CDR3 was subjected to a first round of RT-PCR using the HTBI primer set and the Qiagen OneStep RT-PCR kit. Libraries were constructed in a second round of multiplex PCR, after which size selection and purification were performed. Sequencing of the libraries was done on an Illumina HiSeq2000 using paired-end 100 bp reads. Per the original workflow: SOAPnuke was used to process the raw data, removing reads that contained adapters or uncalled bases, had a mean Phred below 15, or lacked an exact match to the constant primer or identifier. COPE v1.2.5 was used to merge high-quality paired reads, and clonotypes were defined as unique nucleotide sequences. MiTCR v1.1 was used to align clonotypes to the IMGT TRBV, TRBD and TRBJ reference segments. Analysis was restricted to V-J combinations with a frequency above 0.0001, which covered over 98% of repertoires. A TCS score was defined as the ratio between F50 (clonal expansion) and ExV (chaos), using BLOSUM62-based TCRdist between CDR3 peptides within each V-J. Welch's t-statistics and random forest reduced several hundred V-J features to 13, which were used in a naive Bayes classifier (R e1071). The raw public data were reprocessed by TCRdb itself: fastp quality trimming at Q25, MiXCR clonotype calling, in-frame beta chains only. All rows with the same CDR3 protein become a single entry with the most common DNA and genes. These V and J calls derive from TCRdb rather than the authors' analysis. Recorded for this sample are hundreds of thousands of distinct CDR3 sequences; roughly 15% of them occurred a single time. Clones ranked in the top ten supply under 15% of the sample.

The rearranged chain carries TRBV5-1 and TRBJ2-2; 6 matching bases give a weak D call of TRBD2. Material for sequencing was blood. The sequence was collected from a man between 18 and 35 years old with Graves' ophthalmopathy. CDR3 reads: CAIRGENTGELFF. The nucleotide sequence reads TGCGCCATCCGCGGGGAGAACACCGGGGAGCTGTTTTTT.